The present entry profiles one T cell receptor (beta chain) with its context. The protocol was immunoSEQ multiplex PCR, while the TCRdb copy is restricted to in-frame clones and leaves out a portion. The sample lists 91,000 or so clones, approximately 92% seen once, with just over 2% in the top ten. The data originate from a study of T cell changes during pregnancy in multiple sclerosis. This CDR3 spans 20 amino acids. Between the trimmed V and J ends, which lost 0 bases and 2 bases, there was a span of 20 bases. From germline, CDR1 is LNHDA and CDR2 SQIVND (reference sequence). This TCR came from a female donor with multiple sclerosis, enrolled in a pregnancy study. Sequencing used peripheral blood, obtained after pregnancy. This chain uses TRBV19 with TRBJ2-6; no clear D gene. The CDR3 reads CASSIDRDWATETGANVLTF. The DNA for the CDR3 is TGTGCCAGTAGTATAGATCGCGATTGGGCTACTGAGACTGGGGCCAACGTCCTGACTTTC.